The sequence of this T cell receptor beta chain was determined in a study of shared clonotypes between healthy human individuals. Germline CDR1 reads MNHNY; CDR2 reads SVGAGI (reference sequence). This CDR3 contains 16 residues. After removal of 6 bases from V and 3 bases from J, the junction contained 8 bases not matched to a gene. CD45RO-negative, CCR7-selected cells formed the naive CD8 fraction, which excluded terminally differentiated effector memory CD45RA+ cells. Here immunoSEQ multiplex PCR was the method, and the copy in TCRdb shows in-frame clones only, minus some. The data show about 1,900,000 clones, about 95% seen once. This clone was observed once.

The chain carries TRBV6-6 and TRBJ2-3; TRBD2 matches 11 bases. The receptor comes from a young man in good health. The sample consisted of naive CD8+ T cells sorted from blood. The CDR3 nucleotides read TGTGCCAGCAGCACGGGACTAGCGGTGGAAACAGATACGCAGTATTTT. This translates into CASSTGLAVETDTQYF.